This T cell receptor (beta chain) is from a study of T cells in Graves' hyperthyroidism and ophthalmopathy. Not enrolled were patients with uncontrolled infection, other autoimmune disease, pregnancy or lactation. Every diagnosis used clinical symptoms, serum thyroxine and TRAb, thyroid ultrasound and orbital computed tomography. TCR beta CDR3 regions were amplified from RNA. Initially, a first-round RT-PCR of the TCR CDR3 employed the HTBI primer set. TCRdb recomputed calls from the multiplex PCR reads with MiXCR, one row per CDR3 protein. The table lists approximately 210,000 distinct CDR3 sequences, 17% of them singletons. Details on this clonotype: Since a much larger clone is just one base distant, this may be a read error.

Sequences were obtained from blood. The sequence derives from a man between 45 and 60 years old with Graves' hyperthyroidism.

The chain's CDR3 is CASRLHTGGGSTDAQYF. In DNA form, the CDR3 reads TGTGCCAGCCGCCTCCATACTGGCGGCGGGTCCACAGATGCGCAGTATTTT. The chain carries TRBV11-2 and TRBJ2-3, with a tentative D call TRBD2 (5 bases). The CDR3 is 17 residues long. Germline V gene data show CDR1 as SGHAT and CDR2 as FQNNGV.